This record looks at one T cell receptor (beta chain) sequence and its context. This record comes from a study of shared clonotypes between healthy human individuals. The assay was immunoSEQ multiplex PCR, and TCRdb's table has in-frame clones only and misses some. The sample records roughly 650,000 clones, more than 95% being singletons. Germline loops: CDR1 MNHNS, CDR2 SASEGT. The CDR3 loop spans 16 amino acids. Trimming shortened V by 3 bases and J by 3 bases, and 15 bases separated the two germline ends. Sequences were obtained from naive CD4+ T cells sorted from blood. This sample's subset: CD45RA+ positively selected. The clonotype was recovered from a woman in her thirties in good health. This chain connects TRBV6-1 to TRBJ1-5; D is possibly TRBD1 (5 bases). The CDR3 loop is CASSEEEEGNNQPQHF. The DNA for the CDR3 is TGTGCCAGCAGTGAGGAAGAAGAGGGGAACAATCAGCCCCAGCATTTT.